The 5 T cell receptor beta chains given below trace back to one sample, sequenced in a study of a mutant IDH1 vaccine in newly diagnosed glioma. The assay was immunoSEQ multiplex PCR, and TCRdb's table has in-frame clones only and misses some. The data hold 50,000 to 65,000 clones, with around three fifths observed a single time. Time point: week 47, end of study. The study gave 300 ug of mutant IDH1 20-mer peptide per vaccine dose, with topical imiquimod. These receptors are not linked to any known antigen. This specimen was peripheral blood mononuclear cells (PBMCs), taken from a glioma patient whose treatment included an IDH1 peptide vaccine. These receptors came from a middle-aged man with glioma. Some clones in this sample may be carry-over from other donors' samples.

This clone has a handful of counts. The chain couples TRBV5-4 to TRBJ2-2; D may be TRBD1 or TRBD2 (6 bases each). The germline V gene encodes CDR1 SGHNT and CDR2 YYREEE (reference sequence). Trimming stripped 1 base from V and 5 bases from J, with 12 bases between. CDR3 length: 15 amino acids. CDR3 amino acids: CASSLRGARTGELFF. The CDR3 DNA follows: TGTGCCAGCAGCTTGAGGGGGGCGCGTACCGGGGAGCTGTTTTTT.

This chain links TRBV27 with TRBJ1-2, with D unclear. The CDR3 has 14 residues. The germline V and J ends were trimmed by 2 bases and 5 bases, with 12 bases remaining between them. Germline values: CDR1 MNHEY, CDR2 SMNVEV (reference sequence). The CDR3 DNA sequence: TGTGCCAGCAGTTTAATTGGGGTTGGGTATGGCTACACCTTC. It translates to CASSLIGVGYGYTF.

Only one count was recorded for this clone. The rearrangement uses TRBV5-4 and TRBJ1-1, with TRBD1 as a possible D gene (5 bases). Germline lookup yields CDR1 SGHNT and CDR2 YYREEE (reference sequence). V gave up 3 bases and J gave up 5 bases, with 14 bases separating them. The CDR3 totals 14 residues. CDR3 nucleotides: TGTGCCAGCAGCTGGGGGGGGTACAATACTGAAGCTTTCTTT. Its translation: CASSWGGYNTEAFF.

CDR3 protein: CASRQGVMGTEAFF. In DNA, the CDR3 is TGTGCCAGTAGGCAGGGAGTGATGGGCACTGAAGCTTTCTTT. The chain combines TRBV19 with TRBJ1-1, with D perhaps TRBD1 (5 bases). Germline loops: CDR1 LNHDA, CDR2 SQIVND (reference sequence). The germline V and J ends were trimmed by 6 bases and 4 bases, with 15 bases remaining between them. The length of the CDR3 is 14 residues. The full variable domain, rest sourced from reference TRBV19 and TRBJ1-1, is DGGITQSPKYLFRKEGQNVTLSCEQNLNHDAMYWYRQDPGQGLRLIYYSQIVNDFQKGDIAEGYSVSREKKESFPLTVTSAQKNPTAFYLCASRQGVMGTEAFFGQGTRLTVV.

The chain couples TRBV4-1 to TRBJ1-1; maybe TRBD1 (6 bases). Germline assignment: CDR1 MGHRA and CDR2 YSYEKL. V was clipped by 6 bases and J by 0 bases, with 11 bases between them. The CDR3 covers 14 residues. This CDR3 is CASRPGTLNTEAFF. The CDR3 DNA is TGCGCCAGCAGACCCGGGACATTGAACACTGAAGCTTTCTTT.